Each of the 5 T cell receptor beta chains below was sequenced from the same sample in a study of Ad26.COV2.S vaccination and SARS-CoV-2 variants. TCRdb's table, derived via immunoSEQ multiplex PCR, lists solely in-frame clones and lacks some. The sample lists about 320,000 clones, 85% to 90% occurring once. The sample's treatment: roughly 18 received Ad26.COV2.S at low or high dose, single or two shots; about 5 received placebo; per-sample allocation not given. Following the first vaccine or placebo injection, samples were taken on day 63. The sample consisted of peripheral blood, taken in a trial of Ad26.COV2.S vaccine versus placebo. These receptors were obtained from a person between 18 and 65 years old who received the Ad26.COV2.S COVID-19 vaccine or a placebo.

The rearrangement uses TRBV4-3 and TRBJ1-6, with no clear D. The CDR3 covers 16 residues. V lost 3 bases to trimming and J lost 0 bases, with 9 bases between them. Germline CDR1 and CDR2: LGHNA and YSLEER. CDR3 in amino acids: CASSQKDSSYNSPLHF. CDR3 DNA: TGCGCCAGCAGCCAGAAGGATAGCTCCTATAATTCACCCCTCCACTTT.

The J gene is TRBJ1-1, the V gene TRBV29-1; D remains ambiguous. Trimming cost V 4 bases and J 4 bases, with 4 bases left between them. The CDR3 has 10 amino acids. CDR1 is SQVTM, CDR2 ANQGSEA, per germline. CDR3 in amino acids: CSVGGTEAFF. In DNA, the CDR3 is TGCAGCGTTGGGGGCACTGAAGCTTTCTTT.

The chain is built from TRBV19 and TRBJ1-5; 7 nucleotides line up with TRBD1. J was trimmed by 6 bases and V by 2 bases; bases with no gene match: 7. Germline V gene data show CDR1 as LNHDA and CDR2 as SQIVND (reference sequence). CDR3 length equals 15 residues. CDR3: CASSISQGRRQPQHF. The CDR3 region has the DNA TGTGCCAGTAGTATATCACAGGGGCGGCGTCAGCCCCAGCATTTT. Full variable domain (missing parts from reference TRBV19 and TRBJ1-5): DGGITQSPKYLFRKEGQNVTLSCEQNLNHDAMYWYRQDPGQGLRLIYYSQIVNDFQKGDIAEGYSVSREKKESFPLTVTSAQKNPTAFYLCASSISQGRRQPQHFGDGTRLSIL.

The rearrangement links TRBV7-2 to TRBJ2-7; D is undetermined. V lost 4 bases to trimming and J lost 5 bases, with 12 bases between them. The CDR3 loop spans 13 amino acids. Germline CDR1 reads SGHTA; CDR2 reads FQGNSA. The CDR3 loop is CASSSPISNEQYF. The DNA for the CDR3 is TGTGCCAGCAGCTCCCCCATTTCAAACGAGCAGTACTTC.

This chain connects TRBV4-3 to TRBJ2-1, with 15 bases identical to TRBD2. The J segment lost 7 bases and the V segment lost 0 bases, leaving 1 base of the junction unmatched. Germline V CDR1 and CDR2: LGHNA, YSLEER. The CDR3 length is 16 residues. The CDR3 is CASSQDGTSGGNEQFF. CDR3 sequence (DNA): TGCGCCAGCAGCCAAGACGGGACTAGCGGGGGGAATGAGCAGTTCTTC.